One and the same sample provided the 6 T cell receptor beta chains below, sequenced in a study of shared clonotypes between healthy human individuals. Naive CD8 cells were CD45RO-negative, positively selected for CCR7, excluding terminally differentiated effector memory CD45RA+ cells. The protocol was immunoSEQ multiplex PCR, while the TCRdb copy is restricted to in-frame clones and leaves out a portion. The data contain approximately 600,000 clones, approximately 96% of them seen just once; the ten biggest clones take up over 0.09%. Sequenced: naive CD8+ T cells sorted from blood. The receptors originated from a woman between 25 and 40 years old in good health.

This clone appeared a single time. The rearrangement uses TRBV4-1 and TRBJ2-1, with D uncertain. V was clipped by 0 bases and J by 2 bases, with 11 bases between them. Germline CDR1 and CDR2: MGHRA and YSYEKL. The CDR3 has 16 amino acids. CDR3 bases: TGCGCCAGCAGCCAAGATCTGACTCTTGCCTACAATGAGCAGTTCTTC. Protein product: CASSQDLTLAYNEQFF.

The chain recombines TRBV10-3 with TRBJ2-1; no clear D. CDR3 length equals 12 residues. CDR1 and CDR2 from the germline V gene are ENHRY and SYGVKD. V lost 6 bases to trimming and J lost 3 bases, with 6 bases between them. The CDR3, as DNA: TGTGCCATCAGGGACGGCTACAATGAGCAGTTCTTC. Encoded protein: CAIRDGYNEQFF.

About this clone: This specimen includes other DNA sequences encoding the same CDR3. This sequence joins TRBV27 and TRBJ2-7; possible D gene TRBD2, 6 bases. Germline CDR1 reads MNHEY; CDR2 reads SMNVEV (reference sequence). V was shortened by 1 base and J by 5 bases, with 12 bases between the two germline ends. The CDR3 has 14 amino acids. The chain's CDR3 is CASSLLGGEDEQYF. DNA for the CDR3: TGTGCCAGCAGTTTATTGGGGGGAGAAGACGAGCAGTACTTC.

The rearrangement joins TRBV19 to TRBJ2-1; 7 bases match TRBD2. There are 16 residues in the CDR3. The ends lost 9 bases at V and 0 bases at J; junction bases unmatched: 11. The germline V gene has CDR1 LNHDA and CDR2 SQIVND (reference sequence). Written as DNA, the CDR3 is TGTGCCAGCCCAACCTTCGGGGGGAGCTCCTACAATGAGCAGTTCTTC. Amino acids: CASPTFGGSSYNEQFF.

This chain connects TRBV29-1 to TRBJ1-1, with D uncertain. Trimming left V 0 bases short and J 3 bases short, with 8 bases between. The germline gives CDR1 SQVTM, CDR2 ANQGSEA. The CDR3 extends over 13 amino acids. CDR3: CSVEDRRDTEAFF. Written as DNA, the CDR3 is TGCAGCGTTGAAGACCGGAGGGACACTGAAGCTTTCTTT.

Concerning this clone itself: This CDR3 is also generated by other DNA sequences in the sample. This chain connects TRBV27 to TRBJ2-3; 10 nucleotides align to TRBD2. This CDR3 region has 15 residues. V lost 5 bases, J lost 1 base, and 3 bases stayed unmatched. Per germline, CDR1 MNHEY and CDR2 SMNVEV (reference sequence). The CDR3 here is CASSPGTSGTDTQYF. In DNA form, the CDR3 reads TGTGCCAGCAGTCCTGGGACTAGCGGCACAGATACGCAGTATTTT.